One sample yielded the 28 T cell receptor beta chains listed below, sequenced in a study of cytomegalovirus exposure and HLA in healthy donors. Produced via immunoSEQ multiplex PCR; TCRdb's table is partial and in-frame only. The table records 150,000 to 250,000 clones, 84% of them present only once. The material sequenced was PBMCs. The receptor set was obtained from a woman in her twenties or thirties in good health and CMV-seropositive.

V and J are TRBV5-1 and TRBJ2-7; possibly TRBD1 for D (5 bases). Trimming removed 2 bases from V and 2 bases from J, with 11 bases in between. The CDR3 totals 14 residues. Germline CDR1 SGHRS, CDR2 YFSETQ. CDR3 nucleotide sequence: TGCGCCAGCAGCTTACAGGACGGTCCCTACGAGCAGTACTTC. As protein: CASSLQDGPYEQYF.

The chain recombines TRBV18 with TRBJ1-3, with 7 positions matching TRBD1. V lost 2 bases to trimming and J lost 0 bases; unmatched junction nucleotides: 4. Germline V lookup: CDR1 KGHSH, CDR2 LQKENI. The CDR3 is made up of 16 amino acids. CDR3 bases: TGTGCCAGCTCACCAACAGGGGACCACTCTGGAAACACCATATATTTT. Its translation: CASSPTGDHSGNTIYF.

The chain uses TRBV6-1 and TRBJ2-3, with 7 nucleotides matching TRBD2. This CDR3 is built from 14 residues. The V and J ends lost 3 bases and 4 bases, in that order; junction bases with no gene match: 4. Looked up from germline, CDR1 is MNHNS and CDR2 is SASEGT. CDR3 region: CASSEGGIADTQYF. In DNA, the CDR3 is TGTGCCAGCAGTGAGGGAGGGATAGCAGATACGCAGTATTTT.

A few counts support this clone. The identical CDR3 is also encoded by other nucleotide sequences in the sample. The rearrangement uses TRBV27 and TRBJ2-7; perhaps TRBD2 as D (5 bases). The V gene lost 3 bases and the J gene lost 4 bases, with 10 bases spanning the gap. Per the germline V gene, CDR1 is MNHEY and CDR2 is SMNVEV (reference sequence). CDR3 length: 13 amino acids. The CDR3 DNA reads TGTGCCAGCAGTTTGGGCGGGCCATACGAGCAGTACTTC. The encoded protein is CASSLGGPYEQYF.

This sequence joins TRBV7-3 and TRBJ2-5; the D gene is possibly TRBD1 (6 bases). Germline V gene lookup returns CDR1 SGHTA and CDR2 FQGTGA. V lost 5 bases, J lost 5 bases, and 15 bases lay in between. This CDR3 has 14 amino acids. The CDR3 region has the DNA TGTGCCAGCAGCCCCACAGGGAGTTGGGAGACCCAGTACTTC. Translation: CASSPTGSWETQYF.

The rearrangement joins TRBV7-8 to TRBJ2-1; 8 bases are a match to TRBD2. Germline-derived CDR1 and CDR2 are SGHVS and FQNEAQ. CDR3 length: 17 amino acids. J lost 5 bases, V lost 5 bases, and 14 bases had no gene match. CDR3 in DNA: TGTGCCAGCAGCCAACAAACTAGCGGTCTTCACGACAATGAGCAGTTCTTC. Its protein product is CASSQQTSGLHDNEQFF. Full variable domain (rest looked up from reference TRBV7-8 and TRBJ2-1): GAGVSQSPRYKVAKRGQDVALRCDPISGHVSLFWYQQALGQGPEFLTYFQNEAQLDKSGLPSDRFFAERPEGSVSTLKIQRTQQEDSAVYLCASSQQTSGLHDNEQFFGPGTRLTVL.

The chain carries TRBV15 and TRBJ2-5; perhaps TRBD1 as D (7 bases). The germline CDR1 and CDR2 sequences are LNHNV and YYDKDF (reference sequence). The length of the CDR3 is 15 residues. V gave up 0 bases and J gave up 4 bases, with 12 bases separating them. The CDR3 DNA reads TGTGCCACCAGCAGAGACAGGGGGGAAGGAGAGACCCAGTACTTC. Translating it yields CATSRDRGEGETQYF.

The rearrangement links TRBV5-1 to TRBJ2-3; 7 positions match TRBD2. The trim removed 0 bases at V and 0 bases at J, leaving 7 bases unmatched. The CDR3 contains 17 residues. Germline-derived CDR1 and CDR2 are SGHRS and YFSETQ. CDR3 DNA sequence: TGCGCCAGCAGCTTGGCAGCTAGCGGACCTAGCACAGATACGCAGTATTTT. Protein product: CASSLAASGPSTDTQYF.

The chain employs TRBV7-9 and TRBJ1-2; 7 bases are shared with TRBD1. The CDR3 has 16 amino acids. The trim removed 3 bases at V and 1 base at J, leaving 8 bases unmatched. Germline-derived CDR1 and CDR2 are SEHNR and FQNEAQ (reference sequence). The CDR3 reads CASSFSAQGGNYGYTF. The CDR3 nucleotides read TGTGCCAGCAGCTTCAGTGCTCAGGGGGGTAACTATGGCTACACCTTC.

The chain links TRBV6-6 to TRBJ2-1, with D maybe TRBD2 (6 bases). The CDR3 loop spans 15 amino acids. V lost 6 bases to trimming and J lost 10 bases, with 22 bases between them. CDR1 is MNHNY, CDR2 SVGAGI, per germline (reference sequence). As DNA, the CDR3 is TGTGCCAGCAGGACGTCTAGCGCCGCCATTTTCGAGCAGTTCTTC. This sequence encodes CASRTSSAAIFEQFF.

V usage is TRBV6-1 and J usage is TRBJ2-4; 8 nucleotides match TRBD2. The germline V gene encodes CDR1 MNHNS and CDR2 SASEGT. There are 16 residues in the CDR3. Trimming took 4 bases from V and 2 from J; bases not matched to a gene: 7. In nucleotides, the CDR3 is TGTGCCAGCAGTGCCGGGAGGGCCTTAACCAAAAACATTCAGTACTTC. Translated, it gives CASSAGRALTKNIQYF.

This clone occurred once. The chain has TRBV5-6 and TRBJ1-2, with TRBD1 matching 7 bases. The CDR3 totals 16 residues. Germline V gives CDR1 SGHDT, CDR2 YYEEEE. Unmatched junction bases numbered 10, after V lost 4 bases and J lost 1 base. The CDR3 bases are TGTGCCAGCAGCCCGTATCGTCAGGGGGTTAACTATGGCTACACCTTC. Translating it yields CASSPYRQGVNYGYTF. The variable domain in full, completed from reference TRBV5-6 and TRBJ1-2, reads DAGVTQSPTHLIKTRGQQVTLRCSPKSGHDTVSWYQQALGQGPQFIFQYYEEEERQRGNFPDRFSGHQFPNYSSELNVNALLLGDSALYLCASSPYRQGVNYGYTFGSGTRLTVV.

This chain links TRBV2 with TRBJ2-1; possible D gene TRBD1, 5 bases. V shed 2 bases and J shed 3 bases, with 14 bases lying between them. The CDR3 has 16 residues. The germline V gene encodes CDR1 SNHLY and CDR2 FYNNEI. CDR3 residues: CASSESGHPFYNEQFF. In DNA, the CDR3 is TGTGCCAGCAGTGAATCCGGACATCCGTTCTACAATGAGCAGTTCTTC.

The J gene is TRBJ2-7, the V gene TRBV5-5; no clear D. The germline gives CDR1 SGHKS, CDR2 YYEKEE (reference sequence). V gave up 0 bases and J gave up 0 bases, with 10 bases separating them. The CDR3 loop spans 15 amino acids. The CDR3 loop reads CASSLVEASSYEQYF. CDR3 in DNA: TGTGCCAGCAGCTTGGTAGAGGCCAGCTCCTACGAGCAGTACTTC.

The chain combines TRBV7-8 with TRBJ2-3; 9 bases align to TRBD1. Germline V lookup: CDR1 SGHVS, CDR2 FQNEAQ. This CDR3 is built from 16 residues. The ends lost 1 base at V and 7 bases at J; junction bases unmatched: 9. The CDR3 loop reads CASSLDRGLVQYTQYF. In nucleotides, the CDR3 is TGTGCCAGCAGCTTAGACAGGGGGCTTGTTCAATATACGCAGTATTTT.

V usage is TRBV30 and J usage is TRBJ2-1; 9 nucleotides line up with TRBD2. CDR1 and CDR2 (germline): GTSNPN, SVGIG (reference sequence). The CDR3 is 14 amino acids. With V trimmed by 2 bases and J by 9 bases, 8 bases remained unmatched. In DNA, the CDR3 is TGTGCCTGGAGTTTGGGACTAGCAATAGTTGAGCAGTTCTTC. Residues: CAWSLGLAIVEQFF.

This chain connects TRBV28 to TRBJ1-2; the match to TRBD1 covers 8 bases. V was pared by 5 bases and J by 4 bases, with 3 bases of the junction left unmatched. CDR1 is MDHEN, CDR2 SYDVKM, per germline. This CDR3 is 13 amino acids long. CDR3 in amino acids: CASSPGTGYGYTF. DNA of the CDR3: TGTGCCAGCAGTCCAGGGACAGGCTATGGCTACACCTTC.

The chain recombines TRBV18 with TRBJ1-2, with TRBD1 matching 8 bases. Germline V gene lookup returns CDR1 KGHSH and CDR2 LQKENI. The V segment lost 8 bases and the J segment 6 bases; nucleotides outside the gene matches: 8. The CDR3 runs 13 residues. CDR3 region: CASRNQGADGYTF. CDR3 coding DNA: TGTGCCAGCCGGAATCAGGGGGCGGATGGCTACACCTTC.

The V call is TRBV2, the J call TRBJ2-7, with 12 nucleotides matching TRBD1. V lost 5 bases to trimming and J lost 5 bases; unmatched junction nucleotides: 4. The CDR3 is 14 amino acids. Germline-derived CDR1 and CDR2 are SNHLY and FYNNEI. CDR3 nucleotide sequence: TGTGCCAGCAGTTCCGGGACAGGGGGCAACGAGCAGTACTTC. Amino acids: CASSSGTGGNEQYF.

CDR3 nucleotide sequence: TGTGCCAGCAGTCCTAGGACAGGGGTAAGGATTCAGTACTTC. Its translation: CASSPRTGVRIQYF. This chain connects TRBV28 to TRBJ2-4; TRBD1 agrees at 9 bases. V lost 5 bases to trimming and J lost 10 bases; unmatched junction nucleotides: 9. Looked up from germline, CDR1 is MDHEN and CDR2 is SYDVKM. This CDR3 spans 14 amino acids. Based on the CDR3 plus reference TRBV28 and TRBJ2-4, the full variable domain is DVKVTQSSRYLVKRTGEKVFLECVQDMDHENMFWYRQDPGLGLRLIYFSYDVKMKEKGDIPEGYSVSREKKERFSLILESASTNQTSMYLCASSPRTGVRIQYFGAGTRLSVL.

This rearrangement joins TRBV7-3 to TRBJ2-1; 11 bases fit TRBD2. The germline V gene encodes CDR1 SGHTA and CDR2 FQGTGA. CDR3 length: 14 residues. Unmatched junction bases numbered 6, after V lost 5 bases and J lost 9 bases. For the CDR3, the DNA is TGTGCCAGCAGCGGGCTAGCGGGAGGTGGTGAGCAGTTCTTC. Its protein product is CASSGLAGGGEQFF. The variable domain in full, completed from reference TRBV7-3 and TRBJ2-1, reads GAGVSQTPSNKVTEKGKYVELRCDPISGHTALYWYRQSLGQGPEFLIYFQGTGAADDSGLPNDRFFAVRPEGSVSTLKIQRTERGDSAVYLCASSGLAGGGEQFFGPGTRLTVL.

This sequence joins TRBV2 and TRBJ1-5, with a possible D match to TRBD1 (5 bases). V was clipped by 4 bases and J by 6 bases, with 10 bases between them. The CDR3 is 13 residues long. Germline CDR1 SNHLY, CDR2 FYNNEI. The CDR3 coding sequence is TGTGCCAGCAGTGGAGGGGAGGCTCAGCCCCAGCATTTT. Protein: CASSGGEAQPQHF. The full variable domain, completed using reference TRBV2 and TRBJ1-5, is EPEVTQTPSHQVTQMGQEVILRCVPISNHLYFYWYRQILGQKVEFLVSFYNNEISEKSEIFDDQFSVERPDGSNFTLKIRSTKLEDSAMYFCASSGGEAQPQHFGDGTRLSIL.

This clone was observed once. V gene TRBV9 combines with J gene TRBJ2-1; possible D gene TRBD2, 5 bases. Per germline, CDR1 SGDLS and CDR2 YYNGEE. CDR3 length: 13 amino acids. The ends were cut back, 3 bases at V and 10 bases at J, with 14 bases in the middle. CDR3 residues: CASSASAGGEQFF. In DNA form, the CDR3 reads TGTGCCAGCAGCGCCTCTGCGGGTGGAGAGCAGTTCTTC.

The V call is TRBV28, the J call TRBJ2-5; 7 bases align to TRBD1. J was trimmed by 5 bases and V by 2 bases; bases with no gene match: 8. Germline CDR1 MDHEN, CDR2 SYDVKM. The CDR3 loop spans 15 amino acids. The CDR3 protein is CASSLRQGDGETQYF. Written as DNA, the CDR3 is TGTGCCAGCAGTTTACGGCAGGGGGACGGTGAGACCCAGTACTTC.

The V gene is TRBV5-1, the J gene TRBJ1-2; the D gene is possibly TRBD1 (5 bases). Between the trimmed V and J ends, which lost 2 bases and 7 bases, there was a span of 15 bases. The CDR3 extends over 14 amino acids. Germline V gives CDR1 SGHRS, CDR2 YFSETQ. CDR3: CASSFGGAARGYTF. The CDR3 DNA reads as TGCGCCAGCAGCTTTGGAGGGGCAGCGCGTGGCTACACCTTC.

This chain uses TRBV5-4 with TRBJ1-2, with TRBD1 as a possible D gene (6 bases). Germline assignment: CDR1 SGHNT and CDR2 YYREEE (reference sequence). The CDR3 runs 14 residues. V was shortened by 1 base and J by 2 bases, with 9 bases between the two germline ends. The CDR3: CASSLTTGNYGYTF. The CDR3 DNA sequence: TGTGCCAGCAGCTTGACCACAGGGAACTATGGCTACACCTTC.

As for this clone: A read error may be the cause here, since a much bigger clone is one base away. The V gene is TRBV11-3, the J gene TRBJ2-7; 7 nucleotides agree with TRBD1. The germline V gene encodes CDR1 SGHNT and CDR2 YENEEA. Trimming at V came to 4 bases and at J to 1 base, leaving 1 base not matched to a gene. The CDR3 runs 13 residues. The CDR3 DNA reads TGTGCCAGCAGCTCGGGACAGTCCTACGAGCAGTACTTC. This translates into CASSSGQSYEQYF.

The rearrangement joins TRBV11-3 to TRBJ1-1, with D unresolved. The CDR3 consists of 13 residues. Trimming stripped 4 bases from V and 0 bases from J, with 6 bases between. Germline assignment: CDR1 SGHNT and CDR2 YENEEA. CDR3 DNA: TGTGCCAGCAGCTCTTCAGTGAACACTGAAGCTTTCTTT. Translated, it gives CASSSSVNTEAFF.